One and the same sample provided the 18 T cell receptor beta chains below, sequenced in a study of regulatory T cells in long-lasting Graves disease. Noted time point: persistent/refractory GD, antithyroid drugs over 5 years with positive TRAb. From RNA extracted from PBMCs, the TCR library was made. To make TCR beta libraries, researchers used iRepertoire HTBI primers and Arm-PCR of CDR3 regions. TCRdb re-called the multiplex PCR reads through MiXCR, storing one row per CDR3 protein. The data show 700,000 or so distinct CDR3 sequences, around 32% seen once. Source: peripheral blood mononuclear cells (PBMCs), taken when the disease was refractory, from a patient treated with antithyroid drugs. The receptor source for this set is a female donor with Graves disease.

This clonotype was seen more than once but under ten times. This chain links TRBV20-1 with TRBJ2-5; D gene ambiguous. CDR1 is DFQATT, CDR2 SNEGSKA, per germline (reference sequence). V lost 3 bases to trimming and J lost 6 bases, with 8 bases between them. This CDR3 region has 11 residues. CDR3 nucleotide sequence: TGCAGTGCTAGTGTGGAGCAGACCCAGTACTTC. Protein: CSASVEQTQYF.

In its sample, this clonotype was seen a few times. This chain uses TRBV7-9 with TRBJ2-7; TRBD1 is a possible D gene (6 bases). In germline, CDR1 is SEHNR, CDR2 FQNEAQ (reference sequence). V was trimmed by 5 bases and J by 3 bases, leaving 17 bases between them. The CDR3 spans 15 residues. The CDR3 here is CASSNSGQGNYEQYF. CDR3 in DNA: TGTGCCAGCAGCAACTCCGGGCAGGGGAACTACGAGCAGTACTTC.

This clonotype was counted a few times. V gene TRBV6-1 combines with J gene TRBJ1-2; the match to TRBD1 covers 8 bases. The germline CDR1 and CDR2 sequences are MNHNS and SASEGT. J was trimmed by 8 bases and V by 6 bases; bases with no gene match: 8. The CDR3 runs 13 residues. The CDR3 reads CASSRGPGDGYTF. CDR3 nucleotides: TGTGCCAGCAGCAGGGGGCCCGGAGACGGCTACACCTTC.

V is TRBV20-1 and J is TRBJ1-2, with TRBD1 matching 9 bases. CDR3 length equals 12 residues. Germline loops: CDR1 DFQATT, CDR2 SNEGSKA (reference sequence). The CDR3 here is CSQPDRGEGYTF. The CDR3 DNA is TGCAGCCAACCCGACAGGGGGGAAGGCTACACCTTC.

The chain recombines TRBV19 with TRBJ1-2; unclear D gene. CDR1 and CDR2 (germline): LNHDA, SQIVND (reference sequence). The CDR3 has 13 residues. V was trimmed by 5 bases and J by 4 bases, leaving 11 bases between them. CDR3: CASSPGLFYGYTF. In DNA, the CDR3 is TGTGCCAGTAGTCCCGGACTCTTCTATGGCTACACCTTC. Using reference TRBV19 and TRBJ1-2 for the parts outside the CDR3, the full variable domain is DGGITQSPKYLFRKEGQNVTLSCEQNLNHDAMYWYRQDPGQGLRLIYYSQIVNDFQKGDIAEGYSVSREKKESFPLTVTSAQKNPTAFYLCASSPGLFYGYTFGSGTRLTVV.

This clonotype came up many times. V is TRBV6-1 and J is TRBJ1-1; D is unresolved. V was clipped by 7 bases and J by 1 base, with 13 bases between them. The V gene's germline CDR1 is MNHNS and CDR2 SASEGT. The CDR3 extends over 14 amino acids. The CDR3 DNA sequence: TGTGCCAGCAAAGACCGCAGGCCGAACACTGAAGCTTTCTTT. Its translation is CASKDRRPNTEAFF.

In its sample, this clonotype was seen many times. This chain's CDR3 is CASSVGGNSPLHF. CDR3 bases: TGTGCCAGCTCAGTAGGCGGGAATTCACCCCTCCACTTT. This chain links TRBV12-3 or TRBV12-4 with TRBJ1-6, with D unresolved. Deletions cut 8 bases from V and 7 bases from J, with 12 bases between. The CDR3 has 13 residues.

The chain employs TRBV28 and TRBJ2-7, with D unclear. CDR1 is MDHEN, CDR2 SYDVKM, per germline. The CDR3 covers 13 residues. V lost 7 bases and J lost 0, with 10 bases in between. In DNA, the CDR3 is TGTGCCAGCATTGGAACGTCCTCCTACGAGCAGTACTTC. It yields the protein CASIGTSSYEQYF.

The genes are TRBV12-3 or TRBV12-4 and TRBJ1-5; D is ambiguous. This CDR3 comprises 14 residues. Trimming removed 2 bases at V and 1 base at J, with 6 bases between. This CDR3 reads CASSLYKSNQPQHF. As DNA, the CDR3 is TGTGCCAGCAGTTTATACAAGAGCAATCAGCCCCAGCATTTT.

This clonotype was found a few times. The rearrangement joins TRBV7-3 to TRBJ1-4; TRBD1 aligns across 7 bases. The length of the CDR3 is 16 residues. Germline V gene lookup returns CDR1 SGHTA and CDR2 FQGTGA. Trimming at V came to 5 bases and at J to 7 bases, leaving 13 bases not matched to a gene. The CDR3 DNA is TGTGCCAGCAGCCAACCCCTACAGGGGCTCGGTGAAAAACTGTTTTTT. Translating it yields CASSQPLQGLGEKLFF.

Concerning this clonotype: One end of the junction fails to match germline, which may point to a read error. The V and J genes are TRBV3-1 and TRBJ1-4; D is ambiguous. The CDR3 covers 15 residues. Germline V CDR1 and CDR2: LGHDT, YNNKEL (reference sequence). CDR3 bases: TGTGCCAGCAGCCAACTCCGGGGAGAAAATGTAAAACTGTTTTTT. The encoded protein is CASSQLRGENVKLFF.

The rearrangement links TRBV2 to TRBJ1-2, with D uncertain. The ends were cut back, 2 bases at V and 8 bases at J, with 15 bases in the middle. Germline CDR1 reads SNHLY; CDR2 reads FYNNEI. The CDR3 contains 14 residues. The CDR3 spells CASSELRTPGGYTF. As DNA, the CDR3 is TGTGCCAGCAGTGAACTCCGGACTCCGGGCGGCTACACCTTC.

The CDR3, as DNA: TGTGCCAGCAGCCCCGGGACTGGTGACAATGAGCAGTTCTTC. Translated: CASSPGTGDNEQFF. The rearrangement joins TRBV7-3 to TRBJ2-1; D may be TRBD2 (6 bases). Looked up from germline, CDR1 is SGHTA and CDR2 is FQGTGA. This CDR3 region has 14 residues. V was cut by 5 bases and J by 5 bases, with 13 bases left in between.

This clonotype was observed a handful of times. The rearrangement joins TRBV29-1 to TRBJ1-2; D ambiguous. Trimming stripped 6 bases from V and 1 base from J, with 9 bases between. The CDR3 spans 12 residues. Per the germline V gene, CDR1 is SQVTM and CDR2 is ANQGSEA. Here the CDR3 reads CSVQVINYGYTF. CDR3 coding DNA: TGCAGCGTCCAGGTGATTAACTATGGCTACACCTTC.

This clonotype was seen a handful of times. The V call is TRBV6-1, the J call TRBJ1-2; a weak D match, TRBD1 (5 bases). This CDR3 comprises 14 residues. Germline loops: CDR1 MNHNS, CDR2 SASEGT. V gave up 3 bases and J gave up 4 bases, with 12 bases separating them. DNA of the CDR3: TGTGCCAGCAGTGAGGGGACTTACTCCTATGGCTACACCTTC. Encoded protein: CASSEGTYSYGYTF.

This clonotype was detected only a few times. The chain recombines TRBV5-1 with TRBJ2-5; D unclear. The CDR3 totals 14 residues. Germline V gene data show CDR1 as SGHRS and CDR2 as YFSETQ. The V gene lost 2 bases and the J gene lost 0 bases, with 8 bases spanning the gap. CDR3 protein: CASSLGTHQETQYF. CDR3 in DNA: TGCGCCAGCAGCTTAGGCACCCACCAAGAGACCCAGTACTTC.

V is TRBV28 and J is TRBJ1-5; D uncertain. The CDR3 spans 16 residues. Trimming took off 1 base at V and 0 bases at J, with 10 bases between the two ends. Germline V gene sequence: CDR1 MDHEN, CDR2 SYDVKM. For the CDR3, the DNA is TGTGCCAGCAGTTTATCGCCCGTTTATAGCAATCAGCCCCAGCATTTT. This translates into CASSLSPVYSNQPQHF.

In this sample, this clonotype turned up many times. This chain connects TRBV7-2 to TRBJ1-5; D uncertain. The CDR3 extends over 15 amino acids. The V end lost 5 bases, the J end lost 0 bases, and 11 bases lay between the germline ends. The germline CDR1 and CDR2 sequences are SGHTA and FQGNSA. CDR3 nucleotides: TGTGCCAGCAGCCCTGGGGATTATAGCAATCAGCCCCAGCATTTT. Protein: CASSPGDYSNQPQHF.